Here is one TCR beta chain with its context. The sample is drawn from a study of blood T cell repertoires in COVID-19. Sequenced by immunoSEQ multiplex PCR; TCRdb stores in-frame clones only, minus some. The sample has a few hundred thousand clones, approximately 90% seen once; the top ten hold under 3.5%. The receptor's source is a woman in her forties or fifties who had recovered from COVID-19. The sample taken for sequencing was PBMCs or T cells enriched from blood (not recorded which).

The CDR3 here is CASSPQGNYGYTF. DNA of the CDR3: TGTGCCAGCAGCCCTCAGGGTAACTATGGCTACACCTTC. This chain connects TRBV14 to TRBJ1-2, with TRBD1 as a possible D gene (5 bases). The V and J ends lost 4 bases and 1 base respectively, with 7 bases between them. The CDR3 length is 13 residues. Germline V gene data show CDR1 as SGHDN and CDR2 as FVKESK.